A single count supports the clone carrying this T cell receptor beta chain. The CDR3 is 14 residues long. Germline V lookup: CDR1 MNHEY, CDR2 SMNVEV (reference sequence). With V trimmed by 5 bases and J by 5 bases, 8 bases remained unmatched. Profiled with immunoSEQ multiplex PCR; TCRdb holds only in-frame clones, not every one. The table records roughly 20,000 clones, around four fifths of them present only once. The source of the sample is a study of OX40 agonist ivuxolimab in advanced cancers. Here the sequenced sample was CD4+ or CD8+ T cells sorted from blood, taken in a trial of the OX40 agonist ivuxolimab. This chain links TRBV27 with TRBJ2-7; TRBD2 agrees at 8 bases. This receptor was identified in an adult with an advanced solid tumor such as melanoma, head and neck, liver or kidney cancer. The DNA of the CDR3 is TGTGCCAGCAGTCAGAGCGGGAGTCTCGACGAGCAGTACTTC. The encoded protein is CASSQSGSLDEQYF.